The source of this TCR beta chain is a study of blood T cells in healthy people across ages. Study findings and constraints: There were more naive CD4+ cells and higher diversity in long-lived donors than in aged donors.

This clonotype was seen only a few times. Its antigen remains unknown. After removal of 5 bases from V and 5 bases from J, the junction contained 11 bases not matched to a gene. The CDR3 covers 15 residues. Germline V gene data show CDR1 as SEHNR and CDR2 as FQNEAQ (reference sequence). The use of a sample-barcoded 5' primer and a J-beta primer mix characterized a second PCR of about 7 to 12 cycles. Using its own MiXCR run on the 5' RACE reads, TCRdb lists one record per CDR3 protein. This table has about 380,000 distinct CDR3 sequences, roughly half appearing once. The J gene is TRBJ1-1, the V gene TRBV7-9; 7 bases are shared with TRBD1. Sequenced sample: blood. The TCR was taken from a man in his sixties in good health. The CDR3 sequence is CASSRHAGGGTEAFF. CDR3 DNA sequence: TGTGCCAGCAGCCGACACGCAGGGGGAGGGACTGAAGCTTTCTTT. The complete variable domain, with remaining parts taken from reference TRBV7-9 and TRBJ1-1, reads DTGVSQNPRHKITKRGQNVTFRCDPISEHNRLYWYRQTLGQGPEFLTYFQNEAQLEKSRLLSDRFSAERPKGSFSTLEIQRTEQGDSAMYLCASSRHAGGGTEAFFGQGTRLTVV.